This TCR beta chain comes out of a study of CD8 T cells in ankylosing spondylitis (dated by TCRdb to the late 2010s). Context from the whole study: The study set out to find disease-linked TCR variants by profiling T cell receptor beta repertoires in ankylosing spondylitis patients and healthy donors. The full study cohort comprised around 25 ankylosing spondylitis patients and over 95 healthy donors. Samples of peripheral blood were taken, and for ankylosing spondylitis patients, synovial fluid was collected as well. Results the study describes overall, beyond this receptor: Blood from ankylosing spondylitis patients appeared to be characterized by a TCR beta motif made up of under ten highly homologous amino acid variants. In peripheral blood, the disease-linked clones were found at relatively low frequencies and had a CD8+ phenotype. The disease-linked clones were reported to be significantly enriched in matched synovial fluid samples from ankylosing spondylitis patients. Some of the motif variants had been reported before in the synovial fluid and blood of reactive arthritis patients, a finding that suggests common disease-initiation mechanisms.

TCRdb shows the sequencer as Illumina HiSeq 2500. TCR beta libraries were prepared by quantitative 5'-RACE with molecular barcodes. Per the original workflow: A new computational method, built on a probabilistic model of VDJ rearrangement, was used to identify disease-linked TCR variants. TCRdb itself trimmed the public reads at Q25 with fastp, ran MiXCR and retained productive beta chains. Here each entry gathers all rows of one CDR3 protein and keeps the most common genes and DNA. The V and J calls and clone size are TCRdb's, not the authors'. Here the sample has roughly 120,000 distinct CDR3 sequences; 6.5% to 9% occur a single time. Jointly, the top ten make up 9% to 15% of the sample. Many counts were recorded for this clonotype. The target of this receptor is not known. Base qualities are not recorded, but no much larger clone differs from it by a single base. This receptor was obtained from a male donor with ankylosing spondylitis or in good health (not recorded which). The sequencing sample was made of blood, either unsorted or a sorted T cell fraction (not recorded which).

The nucleotides are TGCAGTGCTGAGAGCCCTAGCTCCTACAATGAGCAGTTCTTC. The translation is CSAESPSSYNEQFF. Recombination connected TRBV20-1 to TRBJ2-1, with the identity of the D gene unclear. The trim is 5 bases for V and 0 bases for J, with a gap of 11 bases between the germline ends. From its cysteine to its phenylalanine, the CDR3 spans 14 amino acids. The read is trimmed to its CDR3 DNA, 42 bases read in frame from base 1. For CDR1 and CDR2, the germline V gene (reference sequence) lists DFQATT and SNEGSKA.